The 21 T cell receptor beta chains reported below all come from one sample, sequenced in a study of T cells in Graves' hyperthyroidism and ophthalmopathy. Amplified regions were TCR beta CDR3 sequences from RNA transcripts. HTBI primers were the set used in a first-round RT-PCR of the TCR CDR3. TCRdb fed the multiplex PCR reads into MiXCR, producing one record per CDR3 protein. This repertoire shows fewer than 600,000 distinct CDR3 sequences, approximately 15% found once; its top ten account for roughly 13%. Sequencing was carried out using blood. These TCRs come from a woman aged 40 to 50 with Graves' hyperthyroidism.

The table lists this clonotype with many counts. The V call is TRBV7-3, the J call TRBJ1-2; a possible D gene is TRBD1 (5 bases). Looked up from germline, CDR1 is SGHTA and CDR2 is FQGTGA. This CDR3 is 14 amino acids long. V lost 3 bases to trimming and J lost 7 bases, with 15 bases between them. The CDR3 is CASSFGPGSIGYTF. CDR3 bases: TGTGCCAGCAGCTTTGGTCCAGGGTCGATTGGCTACACCTTC.

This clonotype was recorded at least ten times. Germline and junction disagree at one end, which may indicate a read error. DNA of the CDR3: TGTGCCAGCAGTTTAGGGGATGTGGTGTACCAAGAGACCCGGTACTTC. It yields the protein CASSLGDVVYQETRYF. The chain employs TRBV28 and TRBJ2-5; unclear D gene. Per the germline V gene, CDR1 is MDHEN and CDR2 is SYDVKM. The CDR3 runs to 16 residues.

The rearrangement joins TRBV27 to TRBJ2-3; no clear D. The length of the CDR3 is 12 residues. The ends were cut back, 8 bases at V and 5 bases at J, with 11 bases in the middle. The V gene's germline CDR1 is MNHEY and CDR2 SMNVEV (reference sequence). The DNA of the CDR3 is TGTGCCAGCCGTTCTCGAATAGATACGCAGTATTTT. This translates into CASRSRIDTQYF.

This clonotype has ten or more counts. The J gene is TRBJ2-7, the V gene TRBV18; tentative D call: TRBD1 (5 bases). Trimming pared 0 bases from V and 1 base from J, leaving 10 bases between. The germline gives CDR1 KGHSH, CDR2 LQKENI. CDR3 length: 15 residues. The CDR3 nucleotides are TGTGCCAGCTCACCACCGTCGACAGTATCCTACGAGCAGTACTTC. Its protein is CASSPPSTVSYEQYF.

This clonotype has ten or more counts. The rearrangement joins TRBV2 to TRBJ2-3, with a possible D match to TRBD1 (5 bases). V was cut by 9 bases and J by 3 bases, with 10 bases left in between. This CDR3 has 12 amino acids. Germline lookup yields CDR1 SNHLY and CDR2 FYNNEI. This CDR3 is CASDRNTDTQYF. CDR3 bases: TGTGCCAGTGACAGAAATACAGATACGCAGTATTTT.

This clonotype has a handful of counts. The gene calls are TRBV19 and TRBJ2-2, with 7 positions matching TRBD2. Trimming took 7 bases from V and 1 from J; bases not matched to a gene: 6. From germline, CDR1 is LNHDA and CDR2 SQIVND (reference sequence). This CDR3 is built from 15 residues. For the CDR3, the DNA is TGTGCCAGTATACCAGCGGGGATGAACACCGGGGAGCTGTTTTTT. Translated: CASIPAGMNTGELFF.

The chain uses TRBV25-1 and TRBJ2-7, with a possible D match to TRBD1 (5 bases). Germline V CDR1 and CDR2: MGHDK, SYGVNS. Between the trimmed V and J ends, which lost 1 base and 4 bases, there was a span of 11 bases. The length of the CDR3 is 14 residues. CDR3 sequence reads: CASSEWGRNYEQYF. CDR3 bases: TGTGCCAGCAGTGAATGGGGCAGGAATTACGAGCAGTACTTC.

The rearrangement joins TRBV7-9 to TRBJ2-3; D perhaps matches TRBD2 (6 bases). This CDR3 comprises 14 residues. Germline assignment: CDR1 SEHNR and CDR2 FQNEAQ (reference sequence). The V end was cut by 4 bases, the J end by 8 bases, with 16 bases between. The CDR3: CASSSLDYAGTQYF. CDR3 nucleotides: TGTGCCAGCAGCTCCTTGGACTACGCAGGTACGCAGTATTTT.

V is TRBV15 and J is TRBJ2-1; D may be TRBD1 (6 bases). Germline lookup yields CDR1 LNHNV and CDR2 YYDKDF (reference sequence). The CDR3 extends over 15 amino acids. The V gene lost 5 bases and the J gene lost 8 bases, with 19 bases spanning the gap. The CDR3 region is CATSPRQAGLYEQFF. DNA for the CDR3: TGTGCCACCAGCCCGCGACAGGCCGGTCTCTATGAGCAGTTCTTC.

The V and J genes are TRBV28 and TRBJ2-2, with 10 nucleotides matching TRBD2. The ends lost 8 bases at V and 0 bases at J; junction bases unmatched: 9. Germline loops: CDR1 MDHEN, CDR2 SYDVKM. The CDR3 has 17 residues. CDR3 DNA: TGTGCCAGCGGCTATGTGGGACTAGCGCCGAACACCGGGGAGCTGTTTTTT. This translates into CASGYVGLAPNTGELFF. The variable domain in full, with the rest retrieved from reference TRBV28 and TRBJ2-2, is DVKVTQSSRYLVKRTGEKVFLECVQDMDHENMFWYRQDPGLGLRLIYFSYDVKMKEKGDIPEGYSVSREKKERFSLILESASTNQTSMYLCASGYVGLAPNTGELFFGEGSRLTVL.

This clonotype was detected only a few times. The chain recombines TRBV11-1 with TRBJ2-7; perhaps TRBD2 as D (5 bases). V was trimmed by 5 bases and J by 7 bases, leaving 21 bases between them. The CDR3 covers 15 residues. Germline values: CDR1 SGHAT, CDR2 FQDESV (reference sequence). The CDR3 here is CASSTRRMGTGEQYF. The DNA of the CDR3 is TGTGCCAGCAGCACTAGACGGATGGGAACGGGGGAGCAGTACTTC.

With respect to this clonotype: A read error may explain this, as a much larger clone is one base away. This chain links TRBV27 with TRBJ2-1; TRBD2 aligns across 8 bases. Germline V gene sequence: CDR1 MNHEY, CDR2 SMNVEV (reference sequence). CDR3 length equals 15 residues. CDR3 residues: CASRPITGGLNGQFF. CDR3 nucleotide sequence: TGTGCCAGCAGGCCGATAACGGGAGGGCTCAATGGGCAGTTCTTC.

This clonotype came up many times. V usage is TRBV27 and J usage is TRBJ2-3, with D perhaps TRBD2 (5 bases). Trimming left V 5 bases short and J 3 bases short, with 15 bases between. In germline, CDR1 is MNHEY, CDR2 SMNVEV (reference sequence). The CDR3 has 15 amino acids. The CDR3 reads CASSHSPTGTDTQYF. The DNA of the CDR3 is TGTGCCAGCAGTCATTCTCCCACGGGGACAGATACGCAGTATTTT.

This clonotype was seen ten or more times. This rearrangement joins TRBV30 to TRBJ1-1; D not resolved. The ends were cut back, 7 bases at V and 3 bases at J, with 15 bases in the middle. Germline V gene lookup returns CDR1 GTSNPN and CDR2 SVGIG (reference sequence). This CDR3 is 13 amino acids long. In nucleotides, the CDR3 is TGTGCCTCTAACTCCGGCGGACACACTGAAGCTTTCTTT. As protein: CASNSGGHTEAFF.

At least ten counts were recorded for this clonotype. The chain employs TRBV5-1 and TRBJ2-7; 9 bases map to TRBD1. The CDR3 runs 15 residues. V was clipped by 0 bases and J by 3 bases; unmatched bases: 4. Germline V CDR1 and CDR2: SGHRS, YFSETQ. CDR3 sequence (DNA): TGCGCCAGCAGCTTGGGACAGGGGGGGATCTACGAGCAGTACTTC. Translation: CASSLGQGGIYEQYF.

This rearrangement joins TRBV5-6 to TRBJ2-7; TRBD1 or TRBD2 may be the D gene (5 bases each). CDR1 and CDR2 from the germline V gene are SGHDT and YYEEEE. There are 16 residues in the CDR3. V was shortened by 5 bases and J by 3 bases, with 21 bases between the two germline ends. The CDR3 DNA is TGTGCCAGCAGTGTCCTCTTGCTGGGGACGAACTACGAGCAGTACTTC. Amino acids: CASSVLLLGTNYEQYF.

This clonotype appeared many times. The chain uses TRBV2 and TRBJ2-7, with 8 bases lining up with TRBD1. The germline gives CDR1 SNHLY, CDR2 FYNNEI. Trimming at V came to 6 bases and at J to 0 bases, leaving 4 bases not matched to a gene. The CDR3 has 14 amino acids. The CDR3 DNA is TGTGCCAGCAGGTGGGACAGGAGCTCCTACGAGCAGTACTTC. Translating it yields CASRWDRSSYEQYF.

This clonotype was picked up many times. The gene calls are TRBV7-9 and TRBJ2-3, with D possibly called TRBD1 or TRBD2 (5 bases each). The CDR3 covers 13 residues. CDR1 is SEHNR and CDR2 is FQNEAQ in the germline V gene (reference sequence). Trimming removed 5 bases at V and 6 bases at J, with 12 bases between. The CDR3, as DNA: TGTGCCAGCAGCCCCGGGGACGGTGATACGCAGTATTTT. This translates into CASSPGDGDTQYF.

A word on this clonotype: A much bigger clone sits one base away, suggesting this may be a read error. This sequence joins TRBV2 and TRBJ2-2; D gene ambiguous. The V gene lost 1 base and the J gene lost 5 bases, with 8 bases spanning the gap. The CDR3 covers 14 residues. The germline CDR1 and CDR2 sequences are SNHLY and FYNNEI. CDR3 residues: CASSEGVRTGELFF. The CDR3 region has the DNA TGTGCCAGCAGTGAAGGCGTGAGGACCGGGGAGCTGTTTTTT.

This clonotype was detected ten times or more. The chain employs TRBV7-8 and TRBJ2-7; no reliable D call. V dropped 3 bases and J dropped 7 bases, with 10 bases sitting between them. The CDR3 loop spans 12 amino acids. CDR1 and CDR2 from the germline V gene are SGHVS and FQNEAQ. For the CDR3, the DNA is TGTGCCAGCAGCTTGGATGTGGGAGAGCAGTACTTC. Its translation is CASSLDVGEQYF.

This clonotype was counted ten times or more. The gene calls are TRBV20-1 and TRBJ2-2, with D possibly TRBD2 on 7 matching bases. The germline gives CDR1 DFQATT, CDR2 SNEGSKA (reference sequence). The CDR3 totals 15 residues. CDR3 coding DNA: TGCAGCGCAAAAAGCGGGACAACGAACACCGGGGAGCTGTTTTTT. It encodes CSAKSGTTNTGELFF.